These 12 T cell receptor beta chains came from one sample sequenced in a study of T cells after yellow fever vaccination. TCRdb reprocessed the 5' RACE reads with MiXCR, giving one entry per CDR3 protein. The table includes a few hundred thousand distinct CDR3 sequences, about 6% detected once. This material consisted of PBMCs, taken 5 days after the yellow fever booster vaccination. The origin of the receptors is a man aged 30 to 45 who received the YFV17D yellow fever vaccine.

This clonotype was recorded at least ten times. The chain joins TRBV18 to TRBJ2-7; no definite D call. Germline CDR1 KGHSH, CDR2 LQKENI. Trimming took 3 bases from V and 2 from J, leaving 14 bases between them. This CDR3 contains 15 residues. CDR3 in amino acids: CASSPQPTAAYEQYF. CDR3 bases: TGTGCCAGCTCACCCCAACCTACCGCCGCCTACGAGCAGTACTTC. Full variable domain (rest looked up from reference TRBV18 and TRBJ2-7): NAGVMQNPRHLVRRRGQEARLRCSPMKGHSHVYWYRQLPEEGLKFMVYLQKENIIDESGMPKERFSAEFPKEGPSILRIQQVVRGDSAAYFCASSPQPTAAYEQYFGPGTRLTVT.

The rearrangement links TRBV19 to TRBJ2-7; unclear D gene. The germline V and J ends were trimmed by 5 bases and 2 bases, with 13 bases remaining between them. CDR3 length: 14 residues. CDR1 and CDR2 (germline): LNHDA, SQIVND (reference sequence). In DNA, the CDR3 is TGTGCCAGTAGTGCCCCGGGTAGGACCTACGAGCAGTACTTC. It encodes CASSAPGRTYEQYF. The whole variable domain, remainder taken from reference TRBV19 and TRBJ2-7, is DGGITQSPKYLFRKEGQNVTLSCEQNLNHDAMYWYRQDPGQGLRLIYYSQIVNDFQKGDIAEGYSVSREKKESFPLTVTSAQKNPTAFYLCASSAPGRTYEQYFGPGTRLTVT.

This clonotype was counted between two and nine times. The rearrangement uses TRBV5-5 and TRBJ2-1; weak D call: TRBD1 (6 bases). V shed 2 bases and J shed 0 bases, with 12 bases lying between them. Germline values: CDR1 SGHKS, CDR2 YYEKEE (reference sequence). This CDR3 comprises 16 residues. DNA for the CDR3: TGTGCCAGCAGCTTAAGCGCAGGGGTCTCCTACAATGAGCAGTTCTTC. Translating it yields CASSLSAGVSYNEQFF.

With respect to this clonotype: A read error may account for a junction end that differs from germline. V and J are TRBV20-1 and TRBJ2-2; 8 nucleotides match TRBD2. The CDR3 extends over 16 amino acids. Germline CDR1 is DFQATT and CDR2 is SNEGSKA (reference sequence). The CDR3 loop is CCARDNGRARTGELFF. The DNA for the CDR3 is TGCTGTGCTAGAGATAACGGGAGGGCACGCACCGGGGAGCTGTTTTTT.

The chain uses TRBV12-3 or TRBV12-4 and TRBJ2-3; TRBD2 matches 8 bases. The CDR3 extends over 12 amino acids. With V trimmed by 6 bases and J by 5 bases, 1 base remained unmatched. CDR3 DNA: TGTGCCAGCAGGAGCGGGGGAGATACGCAGTATTTT. Its translation is CASRSGGDTQYF.

This clonotype showed up many times. This sequence joins TRBV11-2 and TRBJ2-7; 8 bases align to TRBD2. Per germline, CDR1 SGHAT and CDR2 FQNNGV. The CDR3 is 18 residues long. V shed 5 bases, J shed 0 bases, and the junction held 15 bases outside the gene matches. The CDR3 DNA reads TGTGCCAGCAGCCCGCAGGCGGGGGGCACCCCGGGCTCCTACGAGCAGTACTTC. Its protein is CASSPQAGGTPGSYEQYF.

This clonotype was picked up a small number of times. The chain carries TRBV29-1 and TRBJ2-7, with D possibly TRBD1 on 5 matching bases. The V gene's germline CDR1 is SQVTM and CDR2 ANQGSEA. The CDR3 spans 13 residues. Trimming took off 6 bases at V and 4 bases at J, with 16 bases between the two ends. The CDR3 reads CSVAHQDSYEQYF. For the CDR3, the DNA is TGCAGCGTCGCCCACCAAGACAGTTACGAGCAGTACTTC.

This clonotype was observed many times. V usage is TRBV6-5 and J usage is TRBJ2-2, with D perhaps matching TRBD1 (6 bases). In germline, CDR1 is MNHEY, CDR2 SVGAGI. V lost 4 bases and J lost 4, with 19 bases in between. This CDR3 comprises 17 residues. In DNA, the CDR3 is TGTGCCAGCAGTTCGCTACAGGGAAGGGTGGGCACCGGGGAGCTGTTTTTT. Its translation is CASSSLQGRVGTGELFF.

This clonotype has at least ten counts. V usage is TRBV7-9 and J usage is TRBJ1-5; TRBD1 is a possible D gene (6 bases). Per germline, CDR1 SEHNR and CDR2 FQNEAQ (reference sequence). V lost 5 bases and J 6 bases, leaving 8 bases between the germline ends. The CDR3 runs to 12 residues. CDR3 in amino acids: CASSSRGQPQHF. In DNA form, the CDR3 reads TGTGCCAGCAGCAGCAGGGGTCAGCCCCAGCATTTT.

The chain links TRBV7-2 to TRBJ2-1; D not certain. This CDR3 is 16 amino acids long. V dropped 4 bases and J dropped 0 bases, with 13 bases sitting between them. Germline assignment: CDR1 SGHTA and CDR2 FQGNSA. The CDR3 is CASSSSTTYSYNEQFF. The DNA of the CDR3 is TGTGCCAGCAGCTCTTCTACGACTTACTCCTACAATGAGCAGTTCTTC.

The rearrangement links TRBV10-1 to TRBJ2-1; 10 nucleotides line up with TRBD2. The ends lost 8 bases at V and 4 bases at J; junction bases unmatched: 8. The CDR3 consists of 15 residues. The germline CDR1 and CDR2 sequences are WNHNN and SYGVQD (reference sequence). The CDR3 spells CASRAGGFSYNEQFF. Written as DNA, the CDR3 is TGCGCCAGCCGAGCGGGAGGGTTTTCTTACAATGAGCAGTTCTTC.

This clonotype was picked up many times. This chain connects TRBV7-9 to TRBJ1-1; D unclear. Trimming cost V 2 bases and J 2 bases, with 6 bases left between them. The CDR3 spans 13 residues. Per germline, CDR1 SEHNR and CDR2 FQNEAQ (reference sequence). This chain's CDR3 is CASSLSGNTEAFF. The CDR3 DNA is TGTGCCAGCAGCTTAAGTGGAAACACTGAAGCTTTCTTT.